This T cell receptor (beta chain) was sequenced during a study of cytomegalovirus exposure and HLA in healthy donors. Study outcomes and limitations: A later analysis found TCR association rates differed by HLA locus, highest for DRB1 and lowest for HLA-C.

This CDR3 has 15 amino acids. CDR1 MNHEY and CDR2 SVGAGI come from the germline V gene. The V and J ends lost 0 bases and 3 bases respectively, with 12 bases between them. The PCR employed 60 Vbeta primers together with 13 Jbeta primers. Profiling relied on immunoSEQ multiplex PCR, and the TCRdb table lists in-frame clones only, not all of them. The sample comprises 130,000 or so clones, around 80% of which are singletons, and less than 2% rests with the top ten. Concerning this clone itself: As yet, its antigen is unknown.

The TCR sequence derives from a man aged 35 to 55 in good health and CMV-seronegative. The chain employs TRBV6-5 and TRBJ2-7; possible D gene TRBD1, 6 bases. Sequencing used PBMCs. The CDR3 nucleotides read TGTGCCAGCAGTTACTCCGGGACAATGAACTACGAGCAGTACTTC. Residues: CASSYSGTMNYEQYF.